This T cell receptor beta chain was observed in a study of blood T cell repertoires in COVID-19. Study as a whole: Acute and convalescent COVID-19 specimens originated in the United States, Italy and Spain.

Study processing details: Nucleated cell number was recorded as an estimate derived from reference gene primer amplification. TCRdb keeps only in-frame clones here, not all; method: immunoSEQ multiplex PCR. The V and J calls and clone size were taken over from that table, and D and trimming were inferred from the DNA. The sample includes a few hundred thousand clones, about 91% of them seen just once. The receptor was derived from a woman aged 40 to 50 with acute COVID-19. Sequencing was carried out using PBMCs or T cells enriched from blood (not recorded which).

The CDR3: CASSPTSGRAGEQFF. The CDR3 nucleotides are TGTGCCAGCTCACCGACTAGCGGGAGGGCCGGTGAGCAGTTCTTC. This chain joins TRBV18 and TRBJ2-1, with 14 positions matching TRBD2. The V segment lost 3 bases and the J segment 9 bases; nucleotides outside the gene matches: 4. The CDR3 totals 15 residues. Germline values: CDR1 KGHSH, CDR2 LQKENI.